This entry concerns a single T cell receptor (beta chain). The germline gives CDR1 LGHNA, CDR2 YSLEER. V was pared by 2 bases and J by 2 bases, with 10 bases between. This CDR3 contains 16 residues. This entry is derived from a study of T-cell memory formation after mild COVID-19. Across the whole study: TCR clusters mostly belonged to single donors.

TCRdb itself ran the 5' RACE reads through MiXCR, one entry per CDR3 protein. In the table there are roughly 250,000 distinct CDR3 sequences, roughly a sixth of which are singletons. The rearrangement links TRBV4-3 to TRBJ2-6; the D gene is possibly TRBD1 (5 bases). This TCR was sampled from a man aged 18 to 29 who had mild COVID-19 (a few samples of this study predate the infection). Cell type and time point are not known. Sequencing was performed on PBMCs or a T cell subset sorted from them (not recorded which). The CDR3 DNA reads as TGCGCCAGCAGCCAACCCAGGGTAGCTGGGGCCAACGTCCTGACTTTC. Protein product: CASSQPRVAGANVLTF.